The 10 T cell receptor beta chains in this list originate from one sample, sequenced in a study of blood T cell repertoires in COVID-19. Sequencing used immunoSEQ multiplex PCR; TCRdb keeps in-frame clones, though not all of them. The data show 250,000 to 300,000 clones, about 90% seen once. Material for sequencing was peripheral blood. The receptors shown here come from a young woman with COVID-19, enrolled during active disease.

CDR3 DNA: TGTGCCAGCAGCGTAGAACTAGCGGGAGGTGCGAACACCGGGGAGCTGTTTTTT. Encoded protein: CASSVELAGGANTGELFF. The chain joins TRBV9 to TRBJ2-2, with 12 positions matching TRBD2. Germline V gene data show CDR1 as SGDLS and CDR2 as YYNGEE. The CDR3 runs 18 residues. V trimming: 0 bases; J trimming: 0 bases; junction bases outside the gene matches: 3. Full variable domain (missing parts from reference TRBV9 and TRBJ2-2): DSGVTQTPKHLITATGQRVTLRCSPRSGDLSVYWYQQSLDQGLQFLIQYYNGEERAKGNILERFSAQQFPDLHSELNLSSLELGDSALYFCASSVELAGGANTGELFFGEGSRLTVL.

This clone turned up a few times. The chain employs TRBV14 and TRBJ2-1; D ambiguous. V was cut by 0 bases and J by 12 bases, with 9 bases left in between. The germline V gene encodes CDR1 SGHDN and CDR2 FVKESK. The CDR3 is 12 residues long. The CDR3: CASSQEYNRQFF. The CDR3 bases are TGTGCCAGCAGCCAAGAATACAACAGGCAGTTCTTC.

V gene TRBV15 combines with J gene TRBJ2-7; 8 bases are a match to TRBD1. The CDR3 totals 15 residues. Germline V CDR1 and CDR2: LNHNV, YYDKDF (reference sequence). Unmatched junction bases numbered 9, after V lost 6 bases and J lost 2 bases. CDR3 coding DNA: TGTGCCACCAGGCCTTCACCGGGACAGGCCTACGAGCAGTACTTC. Protein product: CATRPSPGQAYEQYF. The full variable domain, with the rest looked up from reference TRBV15 and TRBJ2-7, is DAMVIQNPRYQVTQFGKPVTLSCSQTLNHNVMYWYQQKSSQAPKLLFHYYDKDFNNEADTPDNFQSRRPNTSFCFLDIRSPGLGDTAMYLCATRPSPGQAYEQYFGPGTRLTVT.

The chain has TRBV2 and TRBJ2-1, with D possibly being TRBD2 (6 bases). The CDR3 contains 13 residues. Germline-derived CDR1 and CDR2 are SNHLY and FYNNEI. V was shortened by 8 bases and J by 2 bases, with 10 bases between the two germline ends. CDR3 sequence reads: CASPGDPYNEQFF. The CDR3 nucleotides are TGTGCCAGCCCGGGAGACCCCTACAATGAGCAGTTCTTC.

The chain couples TRBV24-1 to TRBJ2-3, with D possibly matching TRBD1 (5 bases). V gave up 3 bases and J gave up 6 bases, with 18 bases separating them. There are 16 residues in the CDR3. Germline CDR1 is KGHDR and CDR2 is SFDVKD. The CDR3 is CATSDDPLQGADTQYF. In nucleotides, the CDR3 is TGTGCCACCAGTGATGACCCTTTGCAGGGCGCGGATACGCAGTATTTT.

The V call is TRBV19, the J call TRBJ2-5; the match to TRBD1 covers 7 bases. This CDR3 has 13 residues. Germline lookup yields CDR1 LNHDA and CDR2 SQIVND (reference sequence). V lost 6 bases to trimming and J lost 5 bases; unmatched junction nucleotides: 6. In nucleotides, the CDR3 is TGTGCCAGTAGCCCGACAGGGCGGGAGACCCAGTACTTC. Amino acids: CASSPTGRETQYF.

V and J are TRBV2 and TRBJ2-7; D is perhaps TRBD2 (5 bases). CDR1 SNHLY and CDR2 FYNNEI come from the germline V gene. V gave up 6 bases and J gave up 5 bases, with 14 bases separating them. The CDR3 totals 13 residues. The CDR3 protein is CASSIDYPDEQYF. CDR3 nucleotide sequence: TGTGCCAGCAGCATTGACTATCCCGACGAGCAGTACTTC.

The chain uses TRBV12-5 and TRBJ1-1; D call uncertain. The CDR3 extends over 11 amino acids. V lost 3 bases and J 10 bases, leaving 9 bases between the germline ends. CDR1 and CDR2 (germline): LGHNT, FRNRAP. The CDR3 region has the DNA TGTGCTAGTGGTTTAGCGAATCCAGCTTTCTTT. Protein: CASGLANPAFF. Complete variable domain (other parts from reference TRBV12-5 and TRBJ1-1): DARVTQTPRHKVTEMGQEVTMRCQPILGHNTVFWYRQTMMQGLELLAYFRNRAPLDDSGMPKDRFSAEMPDATLATLKIQPSEPRDSAVYFCASGLANPAFFGQGTRLTVV.

The sample holds one count of this clone. Its ends do not fully match the called genes, so a read error is possible. The chain links TRBV6-5 to TRBJ2-7; 11 bases are a match to TRBD2. CDR3 length: 15 amino acids. Germline CDR1 and CDR2: MNHEY and SVGAGI. CDR3 in amino acids: CASSDSTSGSDEQYF. As DNA, the CDR3 is TGTGCCAGCAGTGACTCTACTAGCGGGAGCGACGAGCAGTACTTC.

Concerning this clone itself: The sample holds other DNA sequences that translate to the same CDR3. The V gene is TRBV18, the J gene TRBJ2-7, with D uncertain. CDR3 length: 12 amino acids. Trimming left V 2 bases short and J 2 bases short, with 4 bases between. Germline CDR1 and CDR2: KGHSH and LQKENI. CDR3 nucleotides: TGTGCCAGCTCACCAACAGCCTACGAGCAGTACTTC. Protein sequence: CASSPTAYEQYF.